This TCR beta chain derives from a study of memory B cells and T cells in multiple sclerosis (dated by TCRdb to about 2018). Describing the broader study: TCR beta repertoires of autoproliferating peripheral T cells were compared with the TCR beta repertoires of brain lesion-infiltrating T cells in multiple sclerosis patients. TCR sequencing involved a couple of multiple sclerosis patients from whom brain lesions at autopsy or brain-infiltrating cells from biopsy were available. The research as a whole found: Because clone-set sizes varied across compartments, the counts of shared clonotypes were affected, making normalization necessary.

As regards this clone: There is no known antigen for this receptor. No base-level quality is on record; no much larger clone is a single base apart.

Inclusive of the bounding cysteine and phenylalanine, the CDR3 is 15 residues long. Of all the DNA, just the CDR3 is kept, 45 bases in frame from base 1. Based on the germline V gene, the CDR1 and CDR2 sequences are MNHEY and SVGAGI. V lost 0 bases and J lost 0 bases, and the count of bases not matched to a germline gene is 1. After stimulus-free culture of CFSE-labeled PBMCs, the autoproliferating (CFSEdim) and non-proliferating (CFSEhi) T cell fractions were sequenced separately. A total of 5x10^7 CFSE-labeled PBMCs were cultured for under nine days without stimulus, and replicate wells were then pooled. PBMCs were labeled with roughly 0.45 uM CFSE and were cultured without exogenous stimuli in serum-free AIM-V medium. Before use, PBMCs were isolated by Ficoll density gradient centrifugation and cryopreserved. Live 7-AAD-negative cells were sorted on a FACSAria III, washed with PBS, and frozen at -80 degrees C as dry pellets.

The immunoSEQ Platform was used to amplify TCRbeta CDR3 regions from extracted genomic DNA. The immunoSEQ assay used multiplex PCR together with high-throughput sequencing and a bioinformatics pipeline from the vendor. In the original analysis: Non-productive sequences and CDR3s under 4 amino acids long were removed, and the clonotype frequencies in each sample were recalculated. In immunoSEQ Analyzer 2.0, shared clonotypes were identified as those with identical CDR3 amino acid, V gene and J gene sequences. Repertoire overlap was normalized by dividing shared clonotype counts by the product of both clone-set sizes, with the result scaled by 1000 into arbitrary units. In its TCRdb copy, this immuneACCESS table keeps in-frame sequences only and misses some clones. Where compared with another copy, unresolved V genes explain less than half of these, and the others have no known cause. V, J and clone size were drawn from that table, and D and trimming were deduced from the DNA. The sample table lists around 30,000 clones, more than 70% of them with a count of one. Under 3.5% of the sample lies in the top ten.

The TCR was taken from a human donor with multiple sclerosis. The rearranged segments are TRBV6-5 and TRBJ2-7; 8 central nucleotides agree with TRBD2. The sequenced material came from PBMCs from blood kept in culture. The CDR3 region has the sequence CASSYSSGSSYEQYF. The DNA sequence is as follows: TGTGCCAGCAGTTACTCGAGCGGGAGCTCCTACGAGCAGTACTTC.